The next 8 T cell receptor beta chains were all read from a single sample in a study of blood T cell repertoires in COVID-19. Profiled with immunoSEQ multiplex PCR; TCRdb holds only in-frame clones, not every one. The data show fewer than 250,000 clones, approximately 91% seen once. The sequenced sample consisted of peripheral blood. These receptors all come from a man aged 30 to 39 with COVID-19, enrolled during active disease.

The J gene is TRBJ1-1, the V gene TRBV5-4; 7 nucleotides line up with TRBD1. Per the germline V gene, CDR1 is SGHNT and CDR2 is YYREEE (reference sequence). The CDR3 totals 14 residues. The ends lost 2 bases at V and 3 bases at J; junction bases unmatched: 4. CDR3 sequence: CASSLGGADTEAFF. CDR3 sequence (DNA): TGTGCCAGCAGCTTAGGGGGCGCCGACACTGAAGCTTTCTTT.

The chain couples TRBV3-1 (or the pseudogene TRBV3-2) to TRBJ1-2; 11 bases map to TRBD1. The CDR3 contains 14 residues. V was pared by 4 bases and J by 5 bases, with 3 bases of the junction left unmatched. The V gene's germline CDR1 is LGHDT and CDR2 YNNKEL (reference sequence). For the CDR3, the DNA is TGTGCCAGCAGCCGGACAGGGGGCAAGTATGGCTACACCTTC. Its translation: CASSRTGGKYGYTF.

J is TRBJ1-1 and V is TRBV19; D perhaps matches TRBD1 (6 bases). The CDR3 is made up of 14 amino acids. Germline V CDR1 and CDR2: LNHDA, SQIVND (reference sequence). V gave up 6 bases and J gave up 3 bases, with 14 bases separating them. DNA of the CDR3: TGTGCCAGTAGCGCAGGGGCAGGTCACACTGAAGCTTTCTTT. This sequence encodes CASSAGAGHTEAFF.

The chain is built from TRBV2 and TRBJ1-1, with D hard to call. The CDR3 consists of 13 residues. V was cut by 3 bases and J by 4 bases, with 9 bases left in between. The germline V gene has CDR1 SNHLY and CDR2 FYNNEI. The CDR3 DNA reads TGTGCCAGCAGTGAGACGGAGAGCACTGAAGCTTTCTTT. Protein sequence: CASSETESTEAFF.

This clone is a singleton in its sample. The chain links TRBV7-2 to TRBJ2-1; 10 positions agree with TRBD1. CDR3 length: 15 residues. Germline V gene lookup returns CDR1 SGHTA and CDR2 FQGNSA. J was trimmed by 9 bases and V by 5 bases; bases with no gene match: 10. CDR3 nucleotide sequence: TGTGCCAGCAGCGATCCGGGACAGGGGTTTGGTGAGCAGTTCTTC. It specifies CASSDPGQGFGEQFF.

V is TRBV11-3 and J is TRBJ2-1; 7 bases match TRBD2. With 5 bases clipped from V and 0 bases from J, the junction kept 4 bases outside the gene matches. There are 15 residues in the CDR3. The germline V gene has CDR1 SGHNT and CDR2 YENEEA. CDR3 nucleotides: TGTGCCAGCAGCCTCGGGAGGAGCTCCTACAATGAGCAGTTCTTC. Residues: CASSLGRSSYNEQFF.

V is TRBV5-1 and J is TRBJ1-6; TRBD1 is a possible D gene (5 bases). The CDR3 length is 18 residues. Trimming cost V 0 bases and J 7 bases, with 20 bases left between them. Looked up from germline, CDR1 is SGHRS and CDR2 is YFSETQ. The CDR3 nucleotides are TGCGCCAGCAGCTTGGGTTTGGGGGGAACTTCTCTAAATTCACCCCTCCACTTT. Its protein product is CASSLGLGGTSLNSPLHF.

This chain connects TRBV10-1 to TRBJ2-7, with D maybe TRBD2 (5 bases). CDR1 WNHNN and CDR2 SYGVQD come from the germline V gene (reference sequence). There are 15 residues in the CDR3. Deletions cut 8 bases from V and 0 bases from J, with 17 bases between. The CDR3 sequence: CASAAGPRGSYEQYF. For the CDR3, the DNA is TGCGCCAGCGCGGCGGGCCCTCGGGGCTCCTACGAGCAGTACTTC.